These 29 T cell receptor beta chains were sequenced from one sample in a study of vaccination effects on CD4 cells after COVID-19. The assay was immunoSEQ multiplex PCR, and TCRdb's table has in-frame clones only and misses some. Here the sample spans roughly 56,000 clones, more than 70% being singletons. Antigen-specific CD4+ T cells were expanded with viral peptide pools in the ViraFEST assay before sequencing. Subsequent to a culture period of about ten days, CD4+ T cells were isolated. Each person got two doses of an mRNA SARS-CoV-2 vaccine, BNT162b2 or mRNA-1273. These receptors' antigens are unknown. The sample was CD4+ T cells from PBMCs cultured with HCoV-229E spike peptides, taken after COVID-19 vaccination. The receptors originated from a human donor who received a COVID-19 vaccine.

The rearrangement uses TRBV7-2 and TRBJ1-2; D call uncertain. Looked up from germline, CDR1 is SGHTA and CDR2 is FQGNSA. The CDR3 is 14 residues long. The V end lost 1 base, the J end lost 1 base, and 7 bases lay between the germline ends. CDR3 sequence: CASSLVPVNYGYTF. CDR3 DNA: TGTGCCAGCAGCTTAGTTCCAGTTAACTATGGCTACACCTTC.

This chain uses TRBV5-1 with TRBJ2-5; 7 bases fit TRBD2. This CDR3 has 16 residues. The germline gives CDR1 SGHRS, CDR2 YFSETQ. J was trimmed by 1 base and V by 0 bases; bases with no gene match: 6. The CDR3, as DNA: TGCGCCAGCAGCTTGGCCGTCACGGGGGGCCAAGAGACCCAGTACTTC. The encoded protein is CASSLAVTGGQETQYF.

This chain links TRBV7-2 with TRBJ2-3; 11 bases are shared with TRBD1. The CDR3 spans 15 residues. V shed 4 bases and J 6 bases; nucleotides not matched to a gene: 6. The germline CDR1 and CDR2 sequences are SGHTA and FQGNSA. CDR3 loop: CASSSRTGGRDTQYF. The CDR3, as DNA: TGTGCCAGCAGCTCACGGACAGGGGGCAGGGATACGCAGTATTTT.

This clone came up a few times. This chain connects TRBV7-8 to TRBJ2-7; 8 bases line up with TRBD2. The CDR3 runs 14 residues. The germline V gene has CDR1 SGHVS and CDR2 FQNEAQ. V was clipped by 4 bases and J by 5 bases; unmatched bases: 7. DNA of the CDR3: TGTGCCAGCAGCTCACGGGAGGGATCTCACGAGCAGTACGTC. Its translation: CASSSREGSHEQYV.

The chain has TRBV28 and TRBJ2-7; 10 nucleotides align to TRBD1. CDR1 and CDR2 from the germline V gene are MDHEN and SYDVKM. J gave up 9 bases and V 6 bases, and 2 bases lay outside the gene matches. The CDR3 loop spans 11 amino acids. In nucleotides, the CDR3 is TGTGCCAGCAGGGGGACAGGGGCGCAGTACGTC. Translating gives CASRGTGAQYV.

This chain joins TRBV23-1 and TRBJ1-1; no clear D. TRBV23-1 is an ORF; its function is uncertain. This CDR3 has 15 residues. V was trimmed by 0 bases and J by 1 base, leaving 9 bases between them. For the CDR3, the DNA is TGCGCCAGCAGTCAATCAACCGGCAGGAACACTGAAGCTTTCTTT. Protein sequence: CASSQSTGRNTEAFF.

V and J are TRBV24-1 and TRBJ1-1; the D gene is possibly TRBD1 (5 bases). The V end was cut by 9 bases, the J end by 4 bases, with 14 bases between. The CDR3 spans 13 residues. Germline CDR1 is KGHDR and CDR2 is SFDVKD. CDR3 region: CATGTTQGTEAFF. CDR3 nucleotides: TGTGCCACCGGGACCACCCAGGGCACTGAAGCTTTCTTT.

This clone appeared once. This sequence joins TRBV4-1 and TRBJ2-3; the match to TRBD1 covers 7 bases. The V gene's germline CDR1 is MGHRA and CDR2 YSYEKL. The CDR3 has 14 residues. Trimming removed 4 bases from V and 1 base from J; junction bases left unmatched: 2. CDR3 DNA: TGCGCCAGCAGCCGACAGGGACGCACAGATACGCAGTATTTT. It is translated as CASSRQGRTDTQYF.

The table lists this clone with a count of one. This chain joins TRBV2 and TRBJ2-7; 13 nucleotides align to TRBD2. From germline, CDR1 is SNHLY and CDR2 FYNNEI. The CDR3 has 15 residues. J lost 4 bases, V lost 5 bases, and 5 bases had no gene match. The CDR3 coding sequence is TGTGCCAGCAGTTGGACTAGCGGGGGAGGTTACGAGCAGTACGTC. Translation: CASSWTSGGGYEQYV.

The chain is built from TRBV7-2 and TRBJ2-1; the D call may be TRBD1 or TRBD2 (5 bases each). Looked up from germline, CDR1 is SGHTA and CDR2 is FQGNSA. The V end lost 5 bases, the J end lost 2 bases, and 10 bases lay between the germline ends. The CDR3 is made up of 14 amino acids. The DNA of the CDR3 is TGTGCCAGCAGCCCGGGACCCACCTACAATGAGCAGTTCTTC. Translated: CASSPGPTYNEQFF.

This sequence joins TRBV2 and TRBJ1-2; TRBD1 is a possible D gene (6 bases). Germline V gene sequence: CDR1 SNHLY, CDR2 FYNNEI. The CDR3 is 15 residues long. V was pared by 6 bases and J by 6 bases, with 20 bases between. CDR3: CASRRGGQGEDGYTF. In DNA form, the CDR3 reads TGTGCCAGCAGGAGGGGGGGGCAGGGTGAGGATGGCTACACCTTC.

This clone was seen only a few times. V and J are TRBV7-8 and TRBJ1-5, with 7 positions matching TRBD1. Germline lookup yields CDR1 SGHVS and CDR2 FQNEAQ. The CDR3 length is 13 residues. Trimming at V came to 5 bases and at J to 5 bases, leaving 3 bases not matched to a gene. The CDR3, as DNA: TGTGCCAGCAGCGCAACAGGGGATCAGCCCCAGCATTTT. Protein sequence: CASSATGDQPQHF.

The V gene is TRBV2, the J gene TRBJ1-3; D unclear. Germline CDR1 is SNHLY and CDR2 is FYNNEI. The germline V and J ends were trimmed by 3 bases and 0 bases, with 12 bases remaining between them. This CDR3 is built from 16 residues. CDR3 loop: CASSERRLSSGNTIYF. CDR3 in DNA: TGTGCCAGCAGTGAGAGACGGCTCAGCTCTGGAAACACCATATATTTT.

This rearrangement joins TRBV5-4 to TRBJ1-1; 8 bases map to TRBD1. This CDR3 contains 15 residues. From germline, CDR1 is SGHNT and CDR2 YYREEE (reference sequence). The V gene end was trimmed by 5 bases and the J gene end by 7 bases; junction bases not matched to a gene: 13. CDR3 in amino acids: CASRTLGQGSGEAFF. DNA of the CDR3: TGTGCCAGCAGGACGTTAGGACAGGGCTCCGGTGAAGCTTTCTTT.

The count of this clone is one. This chain links TRBV5-1 with TRBJ2-1; D uncertain. Germline V gives CDR1 SGHRS, CDR2 YFSETQ. The V end was cut by 4 bases, the J end by 0 bases, with 14 bases between. The length of the CDR3 is 16 residues. CDR3: CASSISPGSSYNEQFF. The DNA of the CDR3 is TGCGCCAGCAGCATATCACCCGGCAGCTCCTACAATGAGCAGTTCTTC.

The V gene is TRBV19, the J gene TRBJ1-5, with D hard to call. V lost 0 bases to trimming and J lost 0 bases, with 6 bases between them. Germline values: CDR1 LNHDA, CDR2 SQIVND (reference sequence). The CDR3 length is 15 residues. The chain's CDR3 is CASSIDQFSNQPQHF. CDR3 nucleotide sequence: TGTGCCAGTAGTATAGATCAATTTAGCAATCAGCCCCAGCATTTT.

There are a few counts of this clone. This sequence joins TRBV12-3 or TRBV12-4 and TRBJ1-6; D not certain. This CDR3 is built from 13 residues. Trimming shortened V by 2 bases and J by 10 bases, and 9 bases separated the two germline ends. CDR3 in DNA: TGTGCCAGCAGTTTAACAGCAGTCTCACCCCTCCACTTT. Amino acids: CASSLTAVSPLHF.

V is TRBV24-1 and J is TRBJ1-5; 11 positions agree with TRBD1. Trimming removed 5 bases from V and 9 bases from J; junction bases left unmatched: 14. This CDR3 contains 17 residues. The germline V gene encodes CDR1 KGHDR and CDR2 SFDVKD. Written as DNA, the CDR3 is TGTGCCACCAGTGGTAATCCGGGACAGGGGGGTGGGGTGCCCCAGCATTTT. Amino acid sequence: CATSGNPGQGGGVPQHF.

The chain links TRBV18 to TRBJ2-3; D call uncertain. CDR1 and CDR2 from the germline V gene are KGHSH and LQKENI. The CDR3 totals 13 residues. Deletions cut 3 bases from V and 0 bases from J, with 4 bases between. CDR3 sequence (DNA): TGTGCCAGCTCACCTTTTAGCACAGATACGCAGTATTTT. Protein product: CASSPFSTDTQYF.

This clone was seen more than once but under ten times. The chain employs TRBV2 and TRBJ2-3; D unresolved. The length of the CDR3 is 14 residues. Trimming took off 7 bases at V and 6 bases at J, with 17 bases between the two ends. The germline V gene has CDR1 SNHLY and CDR2 FYNNEI. For the CDR3, the DNA is TGTGCCAGCACCGCACAAGGCAGCAGGGATACGCAGTATTTT. Translation: CASTAQGSRDTQYF.

This chain joins TRBV28 and TRBJ2-7, with D possibly TRBD1 on 6 matching bases. The germline gives CDR1 MDHEN, CDR2 SYDVKM. The CDR3 spans 13 residues. Trimming pared 10 bases from V and 3 bases from J, leaving 16 bases between. The CDR3 sequence: CATKPGVGYEQYV. CDR3 nucleotide sequence: TGTGCCACCAAGCCAGGGGTGGGCTACGAGCAGTACGTC.

The chain carries TRBV28 and TRBJ1-2; no firm D call. This CDR3 is 12 amino acids long. Per the germline V gene, CDR1 is MDHEN and CDR2 is SYDVKM. The V gene lost 2 bases and the J gene lost 6 bases, with 7 bases spanning the gap. The CDR3 is CASSLRLDGYTF. DNA for the CDR3: TGTGCCAGCAGTTTACGGCTCGATGGCTACACCTTC.

This chain uses TRBV30 with TRBJ1-6; unclear D gene. With 0 bases removed from V and 8 bases from J, the gap between germline ends came to 11 bases. Germline lookup yields CDR1 GTSNPN and CDR2 SVGIG (reference sequence). The CDR3 has 14 residues. Here the CDR3 DNA reads TGTGCCTGGAGTGTTGGAGGGTTAGATTCACCCCTCCACTTT. It is translated as CAWSVGGLDSPLHF.

This clone has a handful of counts. The chain joins TRBV10-2 to TRBJ2-3; 12 bases are shared with TRBD2. V lost 0 bases and J lost 5; bases outside the gene matches: 3. Germline loops: CDR1 WSHSY, CDR2 SAAADI. CDR3 length: 16 residues. Here the CDR3 reads CASSESLAGGQDTQYF. CDR3 DNA sequence: TGCGCCAGCAGTGAGTCTCTAGCGGGGGGGCAAGATACGCAGTATTTT.

V gene TRBV7-2 combines with J gene TRBJ1-2; tentative D call: TRBD1 (5 bases). The CDR3 length is 15 residues. Germline-derived CDR1 and CDR2 are SGHTA and FQGNSA. The V end was cut by 0 bases, the J end by 3 bases, with 11 bases between. CDR3: CASSLAPQGDYGYTF. For the CDR3, the DNA is TGTGCCAGCAGCTTAGCCCCCCAGGGTGACTATGGCTACACCTTC.

V and J are TRBV19 and TRBJ1-1, with a weak D call TRBD1 (5 bases). The CDR3 loop spans 16 amino acids. V was cut by 10 bases and J by 1 base, with 22 bases left in between. Germline CDR1 is LNHDA and CDR2 is SQIVND (reference sequence). In nucleotides, the CDR3 is TGTGCCACCACCCCCAGGGCGGGGTTTACGAACACTGAAGCTTTCTTT. Translation: CATTPRAGFTNTEAFF.

The rearrangement uses TRBV6-6 and TRBJ2-7, with TRBD1 identical over 9 bases. V trimming: 6 bases; J trimming: 2 bases; junction bases outside the gene matches: 8. Germline V gives CDR1 MNHNY, CDR2 SVGAGI (reference sequence). This CDR3 contains 15 residues. The CDR3 DNA follows: TGTGCCAGCAGCTCTCGGGACAGGGCTACCTACGAGCAGTACGTC. Its translation: CASSSRDRATYEQYV.

The V call is TRBV28, the J call TRBJ1-2; 7 positions agree with TRBD1. This CDR3 is built from 17 residues. Germline V gene sequence: CDR1 MDHEN, CDR2 SYDVKM. The J segment lost 0 bases and the V segment lost 2 bases, leaving 9 bases of the junction unmatched. CDR3 loop: CASSLIGGGNANYGYTF. The CDR3 nucleotides read TGTGCCAGCAGTTTAATAGGGGGCGGGAATGCTAACTATGGCTACACCTTC.

The chain links TRBV5-1 to TRBJ1-4; D gene ambiguous. The CDR3 runs 15 residues. Trimming took 4 bases from V and 4 from J, leaving 14 bases between them. CDR1 is SGHRS, CDR2 YFSETQ, per germline. This CDR3 reads CASSRARGLNEKLFF. As DNA, the CDR3 is TGCGCCAGCAGCCGGGCCCGAGGGCTTAATGAAAAACTGTTTTTT.